The present T cell receptor beta chain was sequenced within a study of vaccination and CD4 T cells after COVID-19. On the study more broadly: Median time from second vaccine dose to sampling was roughly 72 days (14 to 241).

Stated treatment: roughly 10-day PBMC culture with coronavirus spike peptide pools or control peptides (ViraFEST assay). Recorded positive PCR dates fall between March and December 2020, preceding US Alpha, Beta and Delta variants. This CDR3 contains 13 residues. V lost 5 bases, J lost 2 bases, and 10 bases lay in between. CDR1 is SEHNR and CDR2 is FQNEAQ in the germline V gene (reference sequence). The sample holds one count of this clonotype. Its matching antigen is unknown. Sequenced with the Oncomine TCR Beta short-read assay was DNA taken from cultured CD4+ T cells. TCRdb reanalysed the PCR reads using MiXCR and keeps one entry per CDR3 protein. This sample carries around 19,000 distinct CDR3 sequences, roughly 49% of them seen once, and the ten largest clones take roughly 4%.

The V call is TRBV7-9, the J call TRBJ2-7; the D call may be TRBD1 or TRBD2 (5 bases each). This TCR was sampled from a human donor who had recovered from COVID-19. Source material: CD4+ T cells from blood, cultured in vitro. CDR3 region: CASSTGRTYEQYF. The CDR3 nucleotides read TGTGCCAGCAGCACGGGACGGACCTACGAGCAGTACTTC.